The TCR beta chain described here comes from a study of cytomegalovirus exposure and HLA in healthy donors. Whole-study findings and limits: The listing of roughly 160 TCR beta chains classed them as cytomegalovirus-associated.

PCR was performed using 60 Vbeta and 13 Jbeta primers. Method: immunoSEQ multiplex PCR; TCRdb's copy keeps in-frame clones and lacks some. The data show fewer than 70,000 clones, under 90% seen once. Concerning this clone: Its specificity is unknown.

The CDR3 covers 17 residues. Germline V gene sequence: CDR1 MGHRA, CDR2 YSYEKL. The V gene end was trimmed by 0 bases and the J gene end by 4 bases; junction bases not matched to a gene: 11. Sequencing was done on a sample of PBMCs. The rearrangement links TRBV4-1 to TRBJ2-5; 7 bases are a match to TRBD1. This receptor was taken from a woman in her forties in good health and CMV-seronegative. The CDR3 DNA reads as TGCGCCAGCAGCCAAGATCCGGGACAGACATCCTTAGAGACCCAGTACTTC. Residues: CASSQDPGQTSLETQYF.